The clone carrying this T cell receptor beta chain was found a few times. Its specificity is unknown. This specimen comes from a study of CD8 T cells in ankylosing spondylitis. Regarding the study as a whole: Apparently characteristic of ankylosing spondylitis blood was a TCR beta motif (under ten highly homologous variants).

Quantitative molecular-barcoded 5'-RACE generated the TCR beta libraries. One entry per CDR3 protein results from TCRdb running MiXCR on the 5' RACE reads. The repertoire includes 650,000 to 800,000 distinct CDR3 sequences, around 17% of them detected once, and around a fifth sits in the top ten. Trimming pared 5 bases from V and 6 bases from J, leaving 11 bases between. The CDR3 runs 12 residues. From germline, CDR1 is SGHVS and CDR2 FNYEAQ. This TCR was recovered from a male donor with ankylosing spondylitis. Material for sequencing was blood, either unsorted or a sorted T cell fraction (not recorded which). This chain connects TRBV7-6 to TRBJ2-7; maybe TRBD1 (6 bases). The CDR3 DNA reads TGTGCCAGCAGCGGAAAACAGGGCGAGCAGTACTTC. It codes for CASSGKQGEQYF.